The rows below give T cell receptor beta chains drawn from one sample of a study of naive and memory T cell subsets. TCRdb re-called the UMI-ligation and nested PCR reads through MiXCR, storing one row per CDR3 protein. The repertoire holds more than 30,000 distinct CDR3 sequences, with approximately 10% as singletons. The source material was skin, sampled from a tuberculin skin test site. The source of these receptors is an adult in good health. Each CDR3 is given with its conserved first and last residue. D genes are given only for firm matches. Some rows mark clone size as missing; the rest say once, few, many or name a class of expanded clone.

TRBJ1-1,TRBD1,NA,TRBV30,TGTGCCTTAGACAGGGTGAGTTCGGCTGAAGCTTTCTTT,CALDRVSSAEAFF
TRBJ2-3,TRBD1,many,TRBV5-4,TGTGCCAGCAGCTTACAGGGGGCTTCAGATACGCAGTATTTT,CASSLQGASDTQYF
TRBJ2-1,NA,few,TRBV14,TGTGCCAGCAGCCAGAGGCCGGGAGAGCTGACCAATGAGCAGTTCTTC,CASSQRPGELTNEQFF
TRBJ1-5,NA,NA,TRBV19,TGTGCCAGTAGGCTCGGGAGGCGGGGAGGAAGCAATCAGCCCCAGCATTTT,CASRLGRRGGSNQPQHF
TRBJ2-7,TRBD1,many,TRBV28,TGTGCCAGCAGTTTAGTTGGACAGGGGGCTCGGGAGCAGTACTTC,CASSLVGQGAREQYF
TRBJ2-5,TRBD2,NA,TRBV7-8,TGTGCCAGCAGCCATCCGGAGGCGGGGGGGCCGAAGACCCAGTACTTC,CASSHPEAGGPKTQYF
TRBJ1-2,TRBD1,NA,TRBV11-3,TGTGCCAGCAGCCAATGGGGACAGGGCTATGGCTACACCTTC,CASSQWGQGYGYTF
TRBJ1-3,NA,many,TRBV20-1,TGCAGTGCTAGAGATGAGCTAAGCTCTGGAAACACCATATATTTT,CSARDELSSGNTIYF
TRBJ1-1,NA,many,TRBV18,TGTGCCAGCTCACCAACAGACTCGAACACTGAAGCTTTCTTT,CASSPTDSNTEAFF
TRBJ1-1,NA,NA,TRBV12-3/TRBV12-4,TGTGCCAGCAGCCCACCTGTTAGGACTGAAGCTTTCTTT,CASSPPVRTEAFF
TRBJ1-4,NA,NA,TRBV2,TGTGCCAGCAGTGAATGGGAAACAGGGCTTAATGAAAAACTGTTTTTT,CASSEWETGLNEKLFF
TRBJ2-6,TRBD1,many,TRBV20-1,TGCAGTGCTAGGGGGGGACAGGGGGGATCAGGGGCCAACGTCCTGACTTTC,CSARGGQGGSGANVLTF
TRBJ2-3,TRBD2,NA,TRBV29-1,TGCAGCGCGAAGCGGGAGGGCCGGGGAGATACGCAGTATTTT,CSAKREGRGDTQYF
TRBJ2-7,TRBD2,many,TRBV6-1,TGTGCCAGCAGTGAAGCGGTCGAGCGGGAGGGCCGAGACGAGCAGTACTTC,CASSEAVEREGRDEQYF
TRBJ2-1,TRBD1,many,TRBV12-3/TRBV12-4,TGTGCCAGCAGTCTTAGACAGGGGGCGATTGTCAGCGGCAATGAGCAGTTCTTC,CASSLRQGAIVSGNEQFF
TRBJ2-6,NA,many,TRBV20-1,TGCAGTGCTGCAAGGGGCCCTGGGGCCAACGTCCTGACTTTC,CSAARGPGANVLTF
TRBJ2-3,NA,many,TRBV20-1,TGCAGTGCTAGTTTCATGCAAACAGATACGCAGTATTTT,CSASFMQTDTQYF
TRBJ2-1,TRBD2,many,TRBV3-1,TGTGCCAGCAGCCGCGGGACTAGCGGTTGGGATGAGCAGTTCTTC,CASSRGTSGWDEQFF